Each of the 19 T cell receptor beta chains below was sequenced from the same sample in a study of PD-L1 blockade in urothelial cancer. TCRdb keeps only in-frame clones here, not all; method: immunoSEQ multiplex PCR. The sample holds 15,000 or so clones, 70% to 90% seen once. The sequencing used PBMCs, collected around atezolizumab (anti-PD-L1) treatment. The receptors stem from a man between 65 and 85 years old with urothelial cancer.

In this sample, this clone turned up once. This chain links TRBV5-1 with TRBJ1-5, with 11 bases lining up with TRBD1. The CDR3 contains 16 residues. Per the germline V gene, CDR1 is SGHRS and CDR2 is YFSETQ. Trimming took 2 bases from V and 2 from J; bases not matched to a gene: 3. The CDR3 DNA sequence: TGCGCCAGCAGCTTAGGGACAGGGGGAGGCAATCAGCCCCAGCATTTT. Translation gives CASSLGTGGGNQPQHF.

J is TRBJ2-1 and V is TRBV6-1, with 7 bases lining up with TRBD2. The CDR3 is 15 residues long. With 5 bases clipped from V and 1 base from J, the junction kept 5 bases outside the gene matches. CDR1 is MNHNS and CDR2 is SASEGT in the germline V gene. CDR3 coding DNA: TGTGCCAGCAGTAGAACTAGCGAATCCTACAATGAGCAGTTCTTC. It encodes CASSRTSESYNEQFF.

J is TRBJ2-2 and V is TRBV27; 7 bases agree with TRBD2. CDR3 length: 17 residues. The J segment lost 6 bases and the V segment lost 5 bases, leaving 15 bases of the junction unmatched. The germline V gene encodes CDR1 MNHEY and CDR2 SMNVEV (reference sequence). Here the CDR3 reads CASSATTSWLGSGELFF. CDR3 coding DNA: TGTGCCAGCAGTGCGACGACTAGCTGGCTTGGCTCCGGGGAGCTGTTTTTT.

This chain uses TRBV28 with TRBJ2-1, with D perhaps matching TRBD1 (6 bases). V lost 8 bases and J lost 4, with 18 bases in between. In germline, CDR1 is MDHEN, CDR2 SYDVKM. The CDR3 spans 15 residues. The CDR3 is CASQPGQGLYNEQFF. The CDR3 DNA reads TGTGCCAGCCAGCCGGGACAAGGGTTGTACAATGAGCAGTTCTTC.

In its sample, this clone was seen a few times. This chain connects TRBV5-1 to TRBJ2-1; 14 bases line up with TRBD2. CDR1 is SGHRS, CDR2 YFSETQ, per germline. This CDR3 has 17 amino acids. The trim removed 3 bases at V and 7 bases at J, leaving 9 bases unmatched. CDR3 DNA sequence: TGCGCCAGCAGCTGGGGGACCGGGACTAGCGGGGGAAATGAGCAGTTCTTC. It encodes CASSWGTGTSGGNEQFF. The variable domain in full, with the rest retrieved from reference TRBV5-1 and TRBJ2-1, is KAGVTQTPRYLIKTRGQQVTLSCSPISGHRSVSWYQQTPGQGLQFLFEYFSETQRNKGNFPGRFSGRQFSNSRSEMNVSTLELGDSALYLCASSWGTGTSGGNEQFFGPGTRLTVL.

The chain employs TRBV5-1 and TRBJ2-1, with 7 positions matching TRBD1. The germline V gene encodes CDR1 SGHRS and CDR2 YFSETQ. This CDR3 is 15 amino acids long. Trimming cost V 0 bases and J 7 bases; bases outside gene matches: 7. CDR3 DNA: TGCGCCAGCAGCTTGGAGGGGACAGTGGGGAATGAGCAGTTCTTC. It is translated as CASSLEGTVGNEQFF.

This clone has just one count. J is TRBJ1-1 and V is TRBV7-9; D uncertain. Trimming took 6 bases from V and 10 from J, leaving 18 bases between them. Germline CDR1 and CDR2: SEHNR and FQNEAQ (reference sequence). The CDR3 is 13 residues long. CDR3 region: CASSHTIRDRAFF. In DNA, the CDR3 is TGTGCCAGCAGTCACACTATTCGGGATAGAGCTTTCTTT.

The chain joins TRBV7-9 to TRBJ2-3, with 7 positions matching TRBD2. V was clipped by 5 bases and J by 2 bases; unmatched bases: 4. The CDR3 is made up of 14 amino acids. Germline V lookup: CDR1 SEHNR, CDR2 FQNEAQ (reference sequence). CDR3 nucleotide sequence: TGTGCCAGCAGCCCCCTAGCGGTCACAGATACGCAGTATTTT. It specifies CASSPLAVTDTQYF. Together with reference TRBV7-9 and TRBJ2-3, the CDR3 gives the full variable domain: DTGVSQNPRHKITKRGQNVTFRCDPISEHNRLYWYRQTLGQGPEFLTYFQNEAQLEKSRLLSDRFSAERPKGSFSTLEIQRTEQGDSAMYLCASSPLAVTDTQYFGPGTRLTVL.

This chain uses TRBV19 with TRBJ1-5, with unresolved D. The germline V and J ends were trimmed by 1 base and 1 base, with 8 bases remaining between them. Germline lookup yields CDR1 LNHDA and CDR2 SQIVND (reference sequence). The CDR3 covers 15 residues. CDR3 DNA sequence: TGTGCCAGTAGTATAGGGGGAGGGAGCAATCAGCCCCAGCATTTT. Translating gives CASSIGGGSNQPQHF.

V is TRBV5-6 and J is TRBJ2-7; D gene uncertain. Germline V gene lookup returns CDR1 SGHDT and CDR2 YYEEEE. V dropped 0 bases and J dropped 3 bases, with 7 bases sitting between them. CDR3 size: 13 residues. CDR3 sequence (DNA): TGTGCCAGCAGCTTGGGGCATGTCTACGAGCAGTACTTC. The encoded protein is CASSLGHVYEQYF.

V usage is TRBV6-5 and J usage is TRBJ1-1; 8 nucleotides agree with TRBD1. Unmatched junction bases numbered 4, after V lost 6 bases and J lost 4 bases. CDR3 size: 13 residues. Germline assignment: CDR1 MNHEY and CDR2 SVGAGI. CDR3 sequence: CASSTDRGTEAFF. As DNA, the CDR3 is TGTGCCAGCAGCACCGACAGGGGCACTGAAGCTTTCTTT.

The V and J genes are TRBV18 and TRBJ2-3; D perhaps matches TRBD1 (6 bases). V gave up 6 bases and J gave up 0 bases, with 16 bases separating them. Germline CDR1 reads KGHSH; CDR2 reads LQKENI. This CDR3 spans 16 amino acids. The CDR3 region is CASSPQQGLSTDTQYF. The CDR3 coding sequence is TGTGCCAGCTCCCCCCAACAGGGCCTTAGCACAGATACGCAGTATTTT.

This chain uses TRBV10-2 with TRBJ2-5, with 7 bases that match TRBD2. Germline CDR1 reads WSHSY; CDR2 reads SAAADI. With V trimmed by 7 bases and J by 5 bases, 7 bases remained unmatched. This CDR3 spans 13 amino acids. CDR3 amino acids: CASNGGGSETQYF. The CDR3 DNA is TGCGCCAGCAACGGCGGGGGATCGGAGACCCAGTACTTC.

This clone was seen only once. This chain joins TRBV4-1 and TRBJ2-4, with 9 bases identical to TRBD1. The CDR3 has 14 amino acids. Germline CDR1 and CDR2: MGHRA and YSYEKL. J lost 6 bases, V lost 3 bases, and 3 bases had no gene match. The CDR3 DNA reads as TGCGCCAGCAGCCAGGGACAGGGCCGAAACATTCAGTACTTC. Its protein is CASSQGQGRNIQYF.

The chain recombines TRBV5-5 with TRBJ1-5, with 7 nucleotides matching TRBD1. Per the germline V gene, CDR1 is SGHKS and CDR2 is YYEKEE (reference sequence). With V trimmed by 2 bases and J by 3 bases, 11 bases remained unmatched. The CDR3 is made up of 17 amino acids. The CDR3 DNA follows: TGTGCCAGCAGCTTCGGGGACAGCGAGTATAACAATCAGCCCCAGCATTTT. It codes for CASSFGDSEYNNQPQHF.

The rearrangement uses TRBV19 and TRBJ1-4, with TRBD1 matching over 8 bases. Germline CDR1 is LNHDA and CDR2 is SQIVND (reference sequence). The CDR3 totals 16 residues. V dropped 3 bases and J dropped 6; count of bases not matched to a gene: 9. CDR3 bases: TGTGCCAGTAGTATGTCACCCGGGACAGGTTATGAAAAACTGTTTTTT. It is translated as CASSMSPGTGYEKLFF.

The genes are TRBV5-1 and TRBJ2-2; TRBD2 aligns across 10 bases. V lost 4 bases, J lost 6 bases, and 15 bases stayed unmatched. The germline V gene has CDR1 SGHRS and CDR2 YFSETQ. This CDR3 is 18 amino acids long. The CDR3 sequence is CASSNVPSSGGIAGELFF. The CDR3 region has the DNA TGCGCCAGCAGCAACGTGCCCTCTAGCGGGGGAATCGCCGGGGAGCTGTTTTTT. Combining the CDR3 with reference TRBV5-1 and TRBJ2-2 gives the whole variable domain KAGVTQTPRYLIKTRGQQVTLSCSPISGHRSVSWYQQTPGQGLQFLFEYFSETQRNKGNFPGRFSGRQFSNSRSEMNVSTLELGDSALYLCASSNVPSSGGIAGELFFGEGSRLTVL.

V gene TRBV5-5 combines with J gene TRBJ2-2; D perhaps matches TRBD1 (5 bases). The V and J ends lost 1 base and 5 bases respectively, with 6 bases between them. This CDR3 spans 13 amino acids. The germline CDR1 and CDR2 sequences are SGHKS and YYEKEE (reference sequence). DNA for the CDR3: TGTGCCAGCAGCTTGACAGGAACCGGGGAGCTGTTTTTT. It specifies CASSLTGTGELFF.

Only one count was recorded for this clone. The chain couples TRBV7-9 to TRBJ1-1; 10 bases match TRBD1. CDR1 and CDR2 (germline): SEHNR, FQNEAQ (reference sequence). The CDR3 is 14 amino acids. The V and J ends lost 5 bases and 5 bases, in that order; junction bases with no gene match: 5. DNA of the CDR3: TGTGCCAGCAGCACTCGACAGGGGGCAACTGAAGCTTTCTTT. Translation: CASSTRQGATEAFF. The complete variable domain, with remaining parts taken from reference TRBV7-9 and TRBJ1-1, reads DTGVSQNPRHKITKRGQNVTFRCDPISEHNRLYWYRQTLGQGPEFLTYFQNEAQLEKSRLLSDRFSAERPKGSFSTLEIQRTEQGDSAMYLCASSTRQGATEAFFGQGTRLTVV.